Reported below is one T cell receptor (beta chain). The entry originates in a study of cytomegalovirus exposure and HLA in healthy donors. The overall study: The early release's HLA-typed donors yielded roughly 85 million unique TCRs.

The PCR had 60 Vbeta and 13 Jbeta primers. Sequencing used immunoSEQ multiplex PCR; TCRdb keeps in-frame clones, though not all of them. The sample has around 200,000 clones, just under 70% seen once. The germline V gene has CDR1 SGDLS and CDR2 YYNGEE. Trimming removed 0 bases from V and 4 bases from J, with 13 bases in between. The CDR3 has 15 residues. The receptor comes from a man between 40 and 49 years old in good health and CMV-seropositive. Sequencing input: PBMCs. The V and J genes are TRBV9 and TRBJ1-1; a weak D match, TRBD1 (5 bases). The CDR3 protein is CASSVGQGSTTEAFF. CDR3 nucleotides: TGTGCCAGCAGCGTAGGTCAGGGATCGACCACTGAAGCTTTCTTT. The whole variable domain, remainder taken from reference TRBV9 and TRBJ1-1, is DSGVTQTPKHLITATGQRVTLRCSPRSGDLSVYWYQQSLDQGLQFLIQYYNGEERAKGNILERFSAQQFPDLHSELNLSSLELGDSALYFCASSVGQGSTTEAFFGQGTRLTVV.